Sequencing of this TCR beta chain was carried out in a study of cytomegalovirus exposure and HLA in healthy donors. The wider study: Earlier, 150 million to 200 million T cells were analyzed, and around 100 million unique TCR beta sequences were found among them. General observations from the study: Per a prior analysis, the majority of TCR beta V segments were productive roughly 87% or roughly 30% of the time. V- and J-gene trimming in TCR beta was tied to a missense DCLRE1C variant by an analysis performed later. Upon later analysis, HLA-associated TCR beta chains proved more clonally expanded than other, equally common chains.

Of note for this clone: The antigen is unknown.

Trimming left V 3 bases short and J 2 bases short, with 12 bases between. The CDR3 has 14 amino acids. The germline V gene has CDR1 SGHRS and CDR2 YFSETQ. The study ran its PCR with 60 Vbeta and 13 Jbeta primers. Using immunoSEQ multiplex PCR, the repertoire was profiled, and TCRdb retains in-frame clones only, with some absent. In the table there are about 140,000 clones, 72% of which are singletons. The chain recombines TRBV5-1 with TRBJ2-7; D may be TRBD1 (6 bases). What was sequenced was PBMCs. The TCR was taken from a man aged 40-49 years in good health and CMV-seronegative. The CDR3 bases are TGCGCCAGCAGCTCACGGACAGAAACCTACGAGCAGTACTTC. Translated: CASSSRTETYEQYF.